Below, 21 T cell receptor beta chains from the same sample are listed, as sequenced in a study of blood T cell repertoires in COVID-19. Assay: immunoSEQ multiplex PCR; the TCRdb copy retains only in-frame clones and omits some. The table shows about 71,000 clones, with about four fifths occurring only once. Sequences were obtained from peripheral blood. The source is a man in his 70s with acute or convalescent COVID-19.

This chain links TRBV19 with TRBJ2-7; possibly TRBD1 for D (5 bases). In germline, CDR1 is LNHDA, CDR2 SQIVND (reference sequence). The CDR3 consists of 14 residues. V was shortened by 4 bases and J by 6 bases, with 16 bases between the two germline ends. The CDR3 DNA is TGTGCCAGTAGTACCCTAGACAGTGTGAGCGAGCAGTACTTC. It is translated as CASSTLDSVSEQYF. The whole variable domain, remainder taken from reference TRBV19 and TRBJ2-7, is DGGITQSPKYLFRKEGQNVTLSCEQNLNHDAMYWYRQDPGQGLRLIYYSQIVNDFQKGDIAEGYSVSREKKESFPLTVTSAQKNPTAFYLCASSTLDSVSEQYFGPGTRLTVT.

The V and J genes are TRBV7-9 and TRBJ1-6; perhaps TRBD1 as D (5 bases). The CDR3 is made up of 15 amino acids. Germline assignment: CDR1 SEHNR and CDR2 FQNEAQ (reference sequence). V was cut by 1 base and J by 9 bases, with 13 bases left in between. CDR3 in DNA: TGTGCCAGCAGCTTAGGGCAGGGTTTGAGTTCACCCCTCCACTTT. This translates into CASSLGQGLSSPLHF.

This chain connects TRBV27 to TRBJ2-1, with TRBD1 matching over 7 bases. The V and J ends lost 4 bases and 6 bases, in that order; junction bases with no gene match: 9. This CDR3 is 15 amino acids long. Germline CDR1 and CDR2: MNHEY and SMNVEV (reference sequence). Written as DNA, the CDR3 is TGTGCCAGCAGTTCCCCCGGACAGGTAGGCAATGAGCAGTTCTTC. Amino acid sequence: CASSSPGQVGNEQFF.

This chain links TRBV18 with TRBJ2-7; 12 bases align to TRBD1. CDR1 and CDR2 from the germline V gene are KGHSH and LQKENI. After removal of 1 base from V and 3 bases from J, the junction contained 4 bases not matched to a gene. The CDR3 has 16 residues. The CDR3 bases are TGTGCCAGCTCACCACGGGACAGGGGGCGCGGCTACGAGCAGTACTTC. Residues: CASSPRDRGRGYEQYF.

This clone turned up a few times. The CDR3 sequence is CASSMFAGADTQYF. In nucleotides, the CDR3 is TGTGCCAGTAGTATGTTTGCAGGGGCAGATACGCAGTATTTT. The chain employs TRBV19 and TRBJ2-3; perhaps TRBD1 as D (6 bases). This CDR3 spans 14 amino acids. Germline-derived CDR1 and CDR2 are LNHDA and SQIVND (reference sequence). V was clipped by 3 bases and J by 4 bases, with 11 bases between them.

The chain has TRBV7-3 and TRBJ2-3; D call uncertain. Germline V gene sequence: CDR1 SGHTA, CDR2 FQGTGA. The length of the CDR3 is 14 residues. Trimming pared 0 bases from V and 0 bases from J, leaving 4 bases between. CDR3 sequence: CASSLTRSTDTQYF. CDR3 bases: TGTGCCAGCAGCTTAACCAGGAGCACAGATACGCAGTATTTT.

The chain joins TRBV9 to TRBJ2-4, with D tentatively TRBD1 (5 bases). Germline V gives CDR1 SGDLS, CDR2 YYNGEE. Trimming shortened V by 2 bases and J by 9 bases, and 15 bases separated the two germline ends. The length of the CDR3 is 14 residues. The CDR3 here is CASSVGWGKGIQYF. For the CDR3, the DNA is TGTGCCAGCAGCGTGGGTTGGGGCAAGGGCATTCAGTACTTC. The entire variable domain, with the rest obtained from reference TRBV9 and TRBJ2-4, is as follows: DSGVTQTPKHLITATGQRVTLRCSPRSGDLSVYWYQQSLDQGLQFLIQYYNGEERAKGNILERFSAQQFPDLHSELNLSSLELGDSALYFCASSVGWGKGIQYFGAGTRLSVL.

The chain combines TRBV11-2 with TRBJ2-7; 7 nucleotides match TRBD2. V was pared by 6 bases and J by 2 bases, with 13 bases of the junction left unmatched. Germline CDR1 and CDR2: SGHAT and FQNNGV. The CDR3 extends over 16 amino acids. CDR3 in amino acids: CASSLKRLAGTYEQYF. CDR3 DNA: TGTGCCAGCAGTTTAAAACGACTAGCTGGAACCTACGAGCAGTACTTC.

The rearrangement links TRBV12-5 to TRBJ2-1; the match to TRBD2 covers 11 bases. CDR1 LGHNT and CDR2 FRNRAP come from the germline V gene. The V segment lost 1 base and the J segment 8 bases; nucleotides outside the gene matches: 10. The CDR3 length is 17 residues. CDR3 sequence (DNA): TGTGCTAGTGGTTTGGGAAGAACTAGCGGGAGTCCTGATGAGCAGTTCTTC. This translates into CASGLGRTSGSPDEQFF.

The J gene is TRBJ1-3, the V gene TRBV15; no definite D call. Germline V gene lookup returns CDR1 LNHNV and CDR2 YYDKDF (reference sequence). Trimming took off 3 bases at V and 0 bases at J, with 9 bases between the two ends. The CDR3 contains 15 residues. The CDR3 sequence: CATSRPIGSGNTIYF. As DNA, the CDR3 is TGTGCCACCAGCAGGCCAATCGGCTCTGGAAACACCATATATTTT.

This chain uses TRBV6-2 or TRBV6-3 with TRBJ2-7, with 13 bases fitting TRBD2. The CDR3 length is 14 residues. V dropped 4 bases and J dropped 5; count of bases not matched to a gene: 2. Germline V CDR1 and CDR2: MNHEY, SVGEGT. The CDR3 DNA is TGTGCCAGCAGTTCACTAGCGGGAGGGAACGAGCAGTACTTC. Amino acids: CASSSLAGGNEQYF.

The chain combines TRBV28 with TRBJ1-5, with 8 positions matching TRBD1. The CDR3 is 14 residues long. The V gene's germline CDR1 is MDHEN and CDR2 SYDVKM. V trimming: 4 bases; J trimming: 7 bases; junction bases outside the gene matches: 6. The CDR3 region has the DNA TGTGCCAGCAGTTCCTACAGGGGGGGACAGCCCCAGCATTTT. This codes for CASSSYRGGQPQHF.

The rearrangement links TRBV3-1 (or the pseudogene TRBV3-2) to TRBJ2-7; D is unclear. Trimming left V 1 base short and J 2 bases short, with 12 bases between. The CDR3 runs to 15 residues. Germline V gene lookup returns CDR1 LGHDT and CDR2 YNNKEL (reference sequence). CDR3 sequence: CASSQASARTYEQYF. The CDR3 DNA follows: TGTGCCAGCAGCCAAGCTTCGGCCAGGACCTACGAGCAGTACTTC.

In this sample, this clone turned up a few times. V is TRBV10-3 and J is TRBJ1-1; tentative D call: TRBD1 (6 bases). Germline V CDR1 and CDR2: ENHRY, SYGVKD. The CDR3 is 12 residues long. The CDR3 region is CGTGGQRTEAFF. CDR3 nucleotide sequence: TGTGGTACCGGGGGGCAGAGAACTGAAGCTTTCTTT.

V is TRBV2 and J is TRBJ2-3; perhaps TRBD2 as D (6 bases). CDR3 length: 14 amino acids. Trimming removed 7 bases from V and 2 bases from J, with 13 bases in between. Germline V gives CDR1 SNHLY, CDR2 FYNNEI. CDR3 region: CASTDGGFTDTQYF. In nucleotides, the CDR3 is TGTGCCAGCACCGACGGGGGATTCACAGATACGCAGTATTTT.

This sequence joins TRBV19 and TRBJ2-7; no reliable D call. The germline V and J ends were trimmed by 6 bases and 0 bases, with 9 bases remaining between them. This CDR3 is built from 13 residues. Germline V gives CDR1 LNHDA, CDR2 SQIVND (reference sequence). CDR3 sequence reads: CASSGRGSYEQYF. In DNA, the CDR3 is TGTGCCAGTAGCGGCCGAGGCTCCTACGAGCAGTACTTC.

The V call is TRBV2, the J call TRBJ2-3; D gene ambiguous. Trimming removed 0 bases from V and 6 bases from J, with 7 bases in between. Looked up from germline, CDR1 is SNHLY and CDR2 is FYNNEI. The CDR3 contains 13 residues. The CDR3 nucleotides read TGTGCCAGCAGTGAAGCGCTTCGGGATACGCAGTATTTT. Protein sequence: CASSEALRDTQYF.

The chain couples TRBV5-8 to TRBJ2-1; D is ambiguous. The CDR3 runs 12 residues. CDR1 is SGHTS, CDR2 YDEGEE, per germline. V shed 2 bases and J shed 4 bases, with 4 bases lying between them. CDR3 amino acids: CASSLAYNEQFF. The CDR3 nucleotides read TGTGCCAGCAGCTTAGCTTACAATGAGCAGTTCTTC. Combining the CDR3 with reference TRBV5-8 and TRBJ2-1 gives the whole variable domain EAGVTQSPTHLIKTRGQQATLRCSPISGHTSVYWYQQALGLGLQFLLWYDEGEERNRGNFPPRFSGRQFPNYSSELNVNALELEDSALYLCASSLAYNEQFFGPGTRLTVL.

The rearrangement uses TRBV18 and TRBJ2-1; TRBD2 matches 10 bases. This CDR3 has 17 residues. The junction had 7 bases not matched to a gene; V was cut back by 5 bases and J by 0 bases. CDR1 is KGHSH and CDR2 is LQKENI in the germline V gene. CDR3 sequence (DNA): TGTGCCAGCTCATTAGCGGGAGGCCCCAGCTCCTACAATGAGCAGTTCTTC. Its translation is CASSLAGGPSSYNEQFF. Looking up the rest from reference TRBV18 and TRBJ2-1 gives the full variable domain: NAGVMQNPRHLVRRRGQEARLRCSPMKGHSHVYWYRQLPEEGLKFMVYLQKENIIDESGMPKERFSAEFPKEGPSILRIQQVVRGDSAAYFCASSLAGGPSSYNEQFFGPGTRLTVL.

The V call is TRBV19, the J call TRBJ1-1; 7 nucleotides align to TRBD1. In germline, CDR1 is LNHDA, CDR2 SQIVND (reference sequence). The trim removed 5 bases at V and 1 base at J, leaving 7 bases unmatched. The CDR3 length is 15 residues. CDR3 bases: TGTGCCAGTAGTCCGGCAGGGGGATGGAACACTGAAGCTTTCTTT. Its protein is CASSPAGGWNTEAFF. Supplemented by reference TRBV19 and TRBJ1-1, the full variable domain reads DGGITQSPKYLFRKEGQNVTLSCEQNLNHDAMYWYRQDPGQGLRLIYYSQIVNDFQKGDIAEGYSVSREKKESFPLTVTSAQKNPTAFYLCASSPAGGWNTEAFFGQGTRLTVV.

This chain connects TRBV28 to TRBJ1-5, with D perhaps TRBD1 (6 bases). There are 14 residues in the CDR3. V was clipped by 3 bases and J by 6 bases, with 12 bases between them. The germline V gene encodes CDR1 MDHEN and CDR2 SYDVKM. The CDR3: CASSFDRRLQPQHF. In DNA form, the CDR3 reads TGTGCCAGCAGTTTCGACAGGCGGCTTCAGCCCCAGCATTTT.